This is a list of T cell receptor beta chains from one sample in a study of graft-versus-host responses after intestinal transplantation. No antigens are known for them. Sequenced by immunoSEQ multiplex PCR; TCRdb stores in-frame clones only, minus some. This sample has 70,000 to 95,000 clones, with just under 95% found just once. The sequencing here drew on unstimulated CD8+ T cells sorted from spleen or lymph node cells, taken before transplant. These TCRs come from a human donor who was the organ donor for an intestinal transplant. The CDR3 runs from the conserved cysteine through the conserved F or W. D genes are given only for firm matches. For some rows the clone size is stated as once, few or many, or as a class when expanded; others skip it.

D gene | J gene | V gene | clone size | CDR3 protein | CDR3 DNA
TRBD2 | TRBJ2-7 | TRBV27 | - | CASSLLAGGSYEQYF | TGTGCCAGCAGTTTACTAGCGGGAGGGTCCTACGAGCAGTACTTC
TRBD2 | TRBJ2-1 | TRBV13 | - | CASSSGLAGNEQFF | TGTGCCAGCAGCTCCGGACTAGCGGGCAATGAGCAGTTCTTC
TRBD2 | TRBJ2-1 | TRBV5-4 | - | CASRAGVEVDEQFF | TGTGCCAGCAGAGCGGGAGTGGAGGTAGATGAGCAGTTCTTC
TRBD1 | TRBJ1-3 | TRBV29-1 | - | CSATGVSGNTIYF | TGCAGCGCCACAGGGGTCTCTGGAAACACCATATATTTT
- | TRBJ1-2 | TRBV30 | few | CAWSTGEGPGGYTF | TGTGCCTGGAGCACCGGGGAGGGCCCGGGTGGCTACACCTTC
TRBD1 | TRBJ2-5 | TRBV27 | - | CASSNPGTAKETQYF | TGTGCCAGCAGCAATCCCGGGACAGCAAAAGAGACCCAGTACTTC
TRBD2 | TRBJ2-7 | TRBV15 | - | CATSSAGLGRASYEQYF | TGCGCCACCAGCAGTGCCGGACTAGGACGGGCCTCCTACGAGCAGTACTTC
- | TRBJ2-7 | TRBV27 | - | CASRPQAGYEQYF | TGTGCCAGCAGACCCCAGGCGGGGTACGAGCAGTACTTC
- | TRBJ2-7 | TRBV15 | once | CATSREQGMGSYEQYF | TGTGCCACCAGCAGAGAGCAGGGGATGGGCTCCTACGAGCAGTACTTC
- | TRBJ2-1 | TRBV7-9 | - | CASSSQPREQFF | TGTGCCAGCAGCTCTCAACCTAGGGAGCAGTTCTTC
- | TRBJ1-3 | TRBV7-2 | - | CASSSRRSVIGGNTIYF | TGTGCCAGCAGCTCCCGGAGGTCGGTAATTGGGGGAAACACCATATATTTT
- | TRBJ2-7 | TRBV4-3 | - | CASSQDLGQTYEQYF | TGCGCCAGCAGCCAAGATCTAGGACAGACCTACGAGCAGTACTTC
TRBD2 | TRBJ2-1 | TRBV19 | - | CASSIWGGSPSPGEQFF | TGTGCCAGTAGTATATGGGGCGGGAGTCCTAGTCCGGGGGAGCAGTTCTTC
- | TRBJ1-2 | TRBV28 | - | CASSLGGVYGYTF | TGTGCCAGCAGCCTAGGAGGGGTCTATGGCTACACCTTC
- | TRBJ2-2 | TRBV7-9 | - | CASTSDRPNTGELFF | TGTGCCAGCACCTCGGACAGACCGAACACCGGGGAGCTGTTTTTT
TRBD1 | TRBJ1-2 | TRBV7-3 | - | CASSLGDRGFTF | TGTGCCAGCAGCTTAGGGGACAGGGGCTTCACCTTC
- | TRBJ2-3 | TRBV5-1 | - | CASSPGGASTDTQYF | TGCGCCAGCAGCCCCGGGGGAGCTAGCACAGATACGCAGTATTTT
- | TRBJ1-1 | TRBV19 | - | CASSTGQGAFF | TGTGCCAGTAGTACTGGGCAGGGAGCTTTCTTT
TRBD2 | TRBJ2-3 | TRBV28 | once | CASSLEATGLRLAGIRIDTQYF | TGTGCCAGCAGTTTGGAGGCGACAGGCCTCCGTCTAGCGGGAATTCGTATAGATACGCAGTATTTT
- | TRBJ2-1 | TRBV27 | - | CASSDTNEQFF | TGTGCCAGCAGTGACACAAACGAGCAGTTCTTC
- | TRBJ2-7 | TRBV2 | - | CASWKTEEGEQYF | TGTGCCAGCTGGAAGACCGAAGAGGGCGAGCAGTACTTC
- | TRBJ1-5 | TRBV19 | - | CASSRGGNQPQHF | TGTGCCAGTAGTAGGGGGGGTAATCAGCCCCAGCATTTT
- | TRBJ1-4 | TRBV28 | - | CASSLRYGKLFF | TGTGCCAGCAGTTTACGCTACGGAAAACTGTTTTTT
- | TRBJ2-5 | TRBV27 | - | CASIDRTEETQYF | TGTGCCAGCATTGATCGGACAGAAGAGACCCAGTACTTC
- | TRBJ1-1 | TRBV21-1 | - | CASSAPGQRNTEAFF | TGTGCCAGCAGCGCTCCGGGACAGAGGAACACTGAAGCTTTCTTT
- | TRBJ2-7 | TRBV30 | few | CAWSRGGDEQYF | TGTGCCTGGAGTAGAGGGGGTGACGAGCAGTACTTC
TRBD2 | TRBJ2-2 | TRBV6-4 | - | CASSGTGTSGTGELFF | TGTGCCAGCAGCGGGACCGGGACTAGCGGGACCGGGGAGCTGTTTTTT
- | TRBJ2-2 | TRBV18 | - | CASQDRTTGELFF | TGTGCCAGCCAGGACAGAACCACCGGGGAGCTGTTTTTT
TRBD1 | TRBJ2-1 | TRBV27 | - | CASSLWQGAFNEQFF | TGTGCCAGCAGTTTATGGCAGGGGGCTTTCAATGAGCAGTTCTTC
- | TRBJ1-2 | TRBV19 | - | CASSMDSNYGYTF | TGTGCCAGTAGTATGGACAGTAACTATGGCTACACCTTC
TRBD2 | TRBJ2-7 | TRBV9 | - | CASSPQRDYLRNEQYF | TGTGCCAGCAGCCCCCAACGGGACTACCTTCGGAACGAGCAGTACTTC
- | TRBJ2-1 | TRBV7-3 | - | CASSLTHTNEQFF | TGTGCCAGCAGCTTAACGCACACCAATGAGCAGTTCTTC
- | TRBJ1-2 | TRBV2 | - | CASSEIGRAYGYTF | TGTGCCAGCAGTGAAATTGGGAGGGCCTATGGCTACACCTTC
- | TRBJ2-7 | TRBV28 | - | CASRAPPGEQYF | TGTGCCAGCAGGGCTCCTCCTGGCGAGCAGTACTTC
- | TRBJ1-5 | TRBV19 | - | CASSIDLGGNQPQHF | TGTGCCAGTAGTATAGATCTCGGGGGGAATCAGCCCCAGCATTTT
- | TRBJ2-1 | TRBV4-2 | - | CASSQEGANNEQFF | TGTGCCAGCAGCCAAGAGGGGGCCAATAATGAGCAGTTCTTC
TRBD1 | TRBJ1-2 | TRBV10-3 | - | CAISDGQGLWGYTF | TGTGCCATCAGTGACGGACAGGGCTTATGGGGCTACACCTTC
- | TRBJ2-7 | TRBV4-2 | - | CASSQDPGGNTPYEQYF | TGTGCCAGCAGCCAAGATCCCGGGGGTAATACTCCCTACGAGCAGTACTTC
TRBD2 | TRBJ2-1 | TRBV9 | - | CASSGLAGQFF | TGTGCCAGCAGCGGACTAGCGGGGCAGTTCTTC
TRBD2 | TRBJ2-3 | TRBV19 | once | CASSLLRLSGGSDTQYF | TGTGCCAGTAGTCTCCTCCGGTTGAGCGGGGGGTCGGATACGCAGTATTTT
TRBD2 | TRBJ2-7 | TRBV7-3 | - | CASSLTPSGIYEQYF | TGTGCCAGCAGCTTAACGCCTAGCGGGATTTACGAGCAGTACTTC
- | TRBJ2-7 | TRBV4-1 | - | CASSYAQAYEQYF | TGCGCCAGCAGCTACGCACAGGCCTACGAGCAGTACTTC
- | TRBJ1-5 | TRBV4-1 | - | CASSQDPPGGQPQHF | TGCGCCAGCAGCCAAGATCCACCGGGGGGTCAGCCCCAGCATTTT
TRBD1 | TRBJ1-3 | TRBV28 | - | CASRLPGGGNTIYF | TGTGCCAGCAGACTCCCAGGGGGTGGAAACACCATATATTTT
- | TRBJ1-5 | TRBV7-8 | - | CASSPARELNQPQHF | TGTGCCAGCAGCCCCGCCCGGGAGCTTAATCAGCCCCAGCATTTT
- | TRBJ2-1 | TRBV5-4 | - | CASSSVVYNEQFF | TGTGCCAGCAGCTCGGTGGTCTACAATGAGCAGTTCTTC
- | TRBJ1-5 | TRBV27 | - | CASSLSSMSPQHF | TGCGCCAGCAGTTTATCTAGTATGTCGCCCCAGCATTTT
- | TRBJ2-5 | TRBV11-3 | - | CASSSTEGGETQYF | TGTGCCAGCAGCTCCACGGAGGGCGGCGAGACCCAGTACTTC
TRBD2 | TRBJ2-2 | TRBV7-9 | - | CASSSLLLAGPIPGGELFF | TGTGCCAGCAGCTCCCTTTTACTAGCGGGGCCCATTCCGGGCGGGGAGCTGTTTTTT
- | TRBJ2-1 | TRBV4-3 | - | CASSQESRNEQFF | TGCGCCAGCAGCCAAGAGAGTAGAAATGAGCAGTTCTTC
TRBD1 | TRBJ2-7 | TRBV6-1 | - | CASSESETGSYEQYF | TGTGCCAGCAGTGAAAGCGAGACAGGGAGCTACGAGCAGTACTTC
TRBD2 | TRBJ2-7 | TRBV5-6 | - | CASRGWGGSYEQYF | TGTGCCAGCCGGGGGTGGGGGGGGTCCTACGAGCAGTACTTC
- | TRBJ1-1 | TRBV2 | - | CASYLTPMNTEAFF | TGTGCCAGCTATTTGACACCCATGAACACTGAAGCTTTCTTT
TRBD1 | TRBJ1-2 | TRBV7-9 | - | CASSSGTGTYYGYTF | TGTGCCAGCAGCTCCGGGACAGGGACCTACTATGGCTACACCTTC
- | TRBJ2-7 | TRBV5-4 | - | CASSRGQSYEQYF | TGTGCCAGCAGCCGCGGACAGTCCTACGAGCAGTACTTC
- | TRBJ1-2 | TRBV18 | - | CASSPASRVLSYGYTF | TGTGCCAGCTCACCTGCCAGTCGGGTCTTGTCGTATGGCTACACCTTC
TRBD2 | TRBJ2-3 | TRBV7-8 | once | CAAGEGPDTQYF | TGTGCGGCGGGGGAGGGCCCCGATACGCAGTATTTT
- | TRBJ2-7 | TRBV16 | - | CASSPAGEEQYF | TGTGCCAGCAGCCCCGCCGGGGAAGAGCAGTACTTC